These 17 T cell receptor beta chains came from one sample sequenced in a study of blood T cell repertoires in COVID-19. TCRdb's copy holds only in-frame clones and misses some; the assay was immunoSEQ multiplex PCR. Among hundreds of thousands of clones listed, about 85% were seen once. Sequencing was performed on peripheral blood. All receptors derive from a woman aged 18-30 years who had recovered from COVID-19.

A single count supports this clone. The V and J genes are TRBV15 and TRBJ2-1, with D perhaps TRBD1 (5 bases). V was pared by 4 bases and J by 0 bases, with 10 bases between. CDR3 size: 15 residues. Germline loops: CDR1 LNHNV, CDR2 YYDKDF (reference sequence). The DNA for the CDR3 is TGTGCCACCAGCACCCAGGGTAGCTCCTACAATGAGCAGTTCTTC. It codes for CATSTQGSSYNEQFF.

This chain links TRBV5-4 with TRBJ2-1; 7 bases fit TRBD1. Germline assignment: CDR1 SGHNT and CDR2 YYREEE (reference sequence). The CDR3 runs to 15 residues. The ends lost 1 base at V and 8 bases at J; junction bases unmatched: 9. DNA for the CDR3: TGTGCCAGCAGCTTGAGCCTAGGGGGCTCGGATGAGCAGTTCTTC. It translates to CASSLSLGGSDEQFF.

J is TRBJ2-7 and V is TRBV3-1 (or the pseudogene TRBV3-2); a possible D gene is TRBD1 (6 bases). There are 14 residues in the CDR3. The germline V gene encodes CDR1 LGHDT and CDR2 YNNKEL (reference sequence). The germline V and J ends were trimmed by 1 base and 3 bases, with 10 bases remaining between them. Here the CDR3 reads CASSQVTGVYEQYF. DNA for the CDR3: TGTGCCAGCAGCCAAGTGACAGGCGTCTACGAGCAGTACTTC.

V and J are TRBV5-4 and TRBJ2-1; TRBD2 matches at 7 bases. The CDR3 length is 17 residues. The J segment lost 7 bases and the V segment lost 4 bases, leaving 17 bases of the junction unmatched. The germline V gene has CDR1 SGHNT and CDR2 YYREEE (reference sequence). CDR3: CASSGGMLGLPRNEQFF. The CDR3 nucleotides read TGTGCCAGCAGCGGCGGGATGCTGGGACTACCCCGGAATGAGCAGTTCTTC.

The J gene is TRBJ2-3, the V gene TRBV7-3, with TRBD1 identical over 8 bases. The trim removed 4 bases at V and 1 base at J, leaving 4 bases unmatched. The CDR3 extends over 15 amino acids. Germline CDR1 reads SGHTA; CDR2 reads FQGTGA. For the CDR3, the DNA is TGTGCCAGCAGCTCGGACAGGGTCCGCACAGATACGCAGTATTTT. Translation: CASSSDRVRTDTQYF.

The rearrangement links TRBV9 to TRBJ2-1; TRBD2 aligns across 7 bases. Germline V gene sequence: CDR1 SGDLS, CDR2 YYNGEE. There are 16 residues in the CDR3. J gave up 3 bases and V 0 bases, and 6 bases lay outside the gene matches. CDR3 residues: CASSVVAGGLYNEQFF. In DNA, the CDR3 is TGTGCCAGCAGCGTAGTAGCGGGTGGACTCTACAATGAGCAGTTCTTC.

The rearrangement joins TRBV5-4 to TRBJ1-2; TRBD1 might be the D (6 bases). CDR3 size: 14 residues. The germline V and J ends were trimmed by 0 bases and 8 bases, with 14 bases remaining between them. The V gene's germline CDR1 is SGHNT and CDR2 YYREEE (reference sequence). The CDR3 sequence: CASSLEQGLGGYTF. Here the CDR3 DNA reads TGTGCCAGCAGCTTGGAACAGGGTTTGGGGGGCTACACCTTC.

This clone was seen just once. This rearrangement joins TRBV6-5 to TRBJ2-5, with 7 bases fitting TRBD1. Looked up from germline, CDR1 is MNHEY and CDR2 is SVGAGI. CDR3 length: 16 amino acids. The ends lost 2 bases at V and 4 bases at J; junction bases unmatched: 10. CDR3 nucleotides: TGTGCCAGCAGTTACCGTAGACAGGGTAGAGGAGAGACCCAGTACTTC. Its protein product is CASSYRRQGRGETQYF.

V is TRBV7-2 and J is TRBJ1-2, with a weak D call TRBD1 (5 bases). The CDR3 loop spans 13 amino acids. V shed 7 bases and J shed 0 bases, with 9 bases lying between them. The germline gives CDR1 SGHTA, CDR2 FQGNSA. CDR3 region: CASTKGTNYGYTF. The CDR3 DNA sequence: TGTGCCAGCACAAAGGGGACTAACTATGGCTACACCTTC.

The chain recombines TRBV27 with TRBJ1-5; D unclear. CDR1 and CDR2 (germline): MNHEY, SMNVEV (reference sequence). Trimming took off 2 bases at V and 3 bases at J, with 8 bases between the two ends. This CDR3 has 14 residues. DNA for the CDR3: TGTGCCAGCAGTTTAGGAGGGTACAATCAGCCCCAGCATTTT. Its protein is CASSLGGYNQPQHF.

This sequence joins TRBV18 and TRBJ2-1; tentatively, D is TRBD1 (6 bases). This CDR3 region has 13 residues. Per germline, CDR1 KGHSH and CDR2 LQKENI. Trimming removed 9 bases from V and 5 bases from J, with 14 bases in between. The CDR3 spells CASWGQMNNEQFF. CDR3 nucleotides: TGTGCCAGTTGGGGGCAGATGAACAATGAGCAGTTCTTC.

About this clone: An end of the junction differs from the germline gene, which may be a read error. This rearrangement joins TRBV18 to TRBJ2-5; D is possibly TRBD2 (5 bases). The CDR3 totals 17 residues. Germline CDR1 and CDR2: KGHSH and LQKENI. In DNA form, the CDR3 reads TGTGCCAGCTCACCACCAGGAGCCGGCGGGTTCCAAGAGACTCAGTACTTC. It translates to CASSPPGAGGFQETQYF.

The chain employs TRBV9 and TRBJ1-3; 7 nucleotides line up with TRBD1. The trim removed 4 bases at V and 4 bases at J, leaving 8 bases unmatched. CDR1 is SGDLS and CDR2 is YYNGEE in the germline V gene. There are 15 residues in the CDR3. In DNA form, the CDR3 reads TGTGCCAGCAGCACTCGACAGGGTCCAGGAAACACCATATATTTT. Protein sequence: CASSTRQGPGNTIYF. Full variable domain (missing parts from reference TRBV9 and TRBJ1-3): DSGVTQTPKHLITATGQRVTLRCSPRSGDLSVYWYQQSLDQGLQFLIQYYNGEERAKGNILERFSAQQFPDLHSELNLSSLELGDSALYFCASSTRQGPGNTIYFGEGSWLTVV.

The chain employs TRBV9 and TRBJ1-4; D uncertain. V was trimmed by 3 bases and J by 8 bases, leaving 17 bases between them. In germline, CDR1 is SGDLS, CDR2 YYNGEE. CDR3 length: 15 residues. CDR3 sequence: CASSDTPRRAEKLFF. As DNA, the CDR3 is TGTGCCAGCAGCGACACCCCTCGGAGGGCGGAAAAACTGTTTTTT.

The chain couples TRBV7-3 to TRBJ1-1; TRBD1 is a possible D gene (6 bases). Between the trimmed V and J ends, which lost 5 bases and 6 bases, there was a span of 19 bases. This CDR3 region has 15 residues. CDR1 is SGHTA, CDR2 FQGTGA, per germline. CDR3 sequence reads: CASSAYSGGLPEAFF. CDR3 DNA: TGTGCCAGCAGCGCCTATTCGGGGGGCCTCCCTGAAGCTTTCTTT.

This clone has only one observation. The J gene is TRBJ2-7, the V gene TRBV11-2; D ambiguous. V lost 1 base and J lost 7, with 8 bases in between. From germline, CDR1 is SGHAT and CDR2 FQNNGV. The CDR3 length is 12 residues. DNA for the CDR3: TGTGCCAGCAGCTTAGGAGTGAGGGAGCAGTACTTC. This translates into CASSLGVREQYF.

This clone was seen at least ten times. The chain carries TRBV4-2 and TRBJ2-7; TRBD1 agrees at 7 bases. Germline-derived CDR1 and CDR2 are LGHNA and YNFKEQ. This CDR3 is 16 amino acids long. V gave up 0 bases and J gave up 0 bases; unmatched junction bases: 5. The CDR3 reads CASSQDHGDSSYEQYF. CDR3 sequence (DNA): TGTGCCAGCAGCCAAGATCATGGGGACAGCTCCTACGAGCAGTACTTC.